This TCR beta chain was retrieved from a study of blood T cell repertoires in COVID-19. Produced via immunoSEQ multiplex PCR; TCRdb's table is partial and in-frame only. The sample records about 370,000 clones, roughly 90% being singletons. This CDR3 spans 15 amino acids. Germline values: CDR1 SGHNT, CDR2 YYREEE (reference sequence). V lost 3 bases and J lost 4, with 16 bases in between. Ages ranged from roughly 18 to 100 years, with residence in around 24 US areas. Cohorts were based on clinical histories the participants reported. The genes are TRBV5-4 and TRBJ1-1, with D maybe TRBD1 (6 bases). This receptor was identified in a woman between 25 and 40 years old who had recovered from COVID-19. Input material: PBMCs or T cells enriched from blood (not recorded which). The CDR3 here is CASSSFRGRGTEAFF. The CDR3 nucleotides are TGTGCCAGCAGCTCTTTCAGGGGACGGGGCACTGAAGCTTTCTTT.